Listed below are T cell receptor beta chains from one sample, sequenced in a study of neoadjuvant nivolumab and ipilimumab in lung cancer. Some clones are missing from TCRdb's copy, which holds only in-frame ones; the method was immunoSEQ multiplex PCR. The data show about 18,000 clones, roughly 77% seen once. Sequenced material: tumor tissue, taken after neoadjuvant nivolumab, alone or with ipilimumab, at or shortly before surgery. These receptors all come from an adult with non-small cell lung cancer. CDR3s include the opening cysteine and the closing phenylalanine or tryptophan. A D gene is named only where the DNA matches it firmly. A row's size may be missing; if present it is once, few, many or a size class.

NA | TRBJ2-2 | TRBV7-8 | NA | CASSLGVQRSPNTGELFF | TGTGCCAGCAGCTTAGGAGTCCAGCGGAGCCCGAACACCGGGGAGCTGTTTTTT
NA | TRBJ2-1 | TRBV30 | TRBD2 | CAWSVRTSGRRNEQFF | TGTGCCTGGAGTGTACGCACTAGCGGGAGGAGGAATGAGCAGTTCTTC
once | TRBJ1-2 | TRBV19 | TRBD1 | CASSLTGGIYGYTF | TGTGCCAGTAGCCTGACAGGGGGTATTTATGGCTACACCTTC
NA | TRBJ1-1 | TRBV11-1 | TRBD1 | CASSLPTGVNTEAFF | TGTGCCAGCAGCTTACCGACAGGGGTGAACACTGAAGCTTTCTTT
NA | TRBJ2-1 | TRBV11-3 | NA | CASSLGPNEQFF | TGTGCCAGCAGCCTCGGACCGAATGAGCAGTTCTTC
NA | TRBJ1-2 | TRBV5-4 | TRBD1 | CASSGDSYGYTF | TGTGCCAGCAGCGGGGACAGCTATGGCTACACCTTC
NA | TRBJ2-5 | TRBV4-3 | NA | CASSQMTSGGAQYF | TGCGCCAGCAGCCAGATGACAAGTGGCGGGGCCCAGTACTTC
NA | TRBJ1-2 | TRBV5-5 | TRBD1 | CASSRQGTNYGYTF | TGTGCCAGCAGCCGACAGGGCACTAACTATGGCTACACCTTC
NA | TRBJ2-1 | TRBV10-3 | NA | CAISGLFNEQFF | TGTGCCATCAGTGGTTTATTTAATGAGCAGTTCTTC
NA | TRBJ1-1 | TRBV18 | NA | CASSPPGARTEAFF | TGTGCCAGCTCACCCCCGGGGGCGCGGACTGAAGCTTTCTTT
NA | TRBJ2-7 | TRBV7-8 | NA | CASSREGGAYEQYF | TGTGCCAGCAGCAGGGAGGGGGGGGCCTACGAGCAGTACTTC
NA | TRBJ2-5 | TRBV12-5 | TRBD2 | CASGRLAGGQETQYF | TGTGCTAGTGGGCGACTAGCGGGCGGCCAAGAGACCCAGTACTTC
NA | TRBJ2-3 | TRBV29-1 | NA | CSVEGRHLGTQYF | TGCAGCGTTGAAGGGCGGCACTTGGGTACGCAGTATTTT
NA | TRBJ1-2 | TRBV5-6 | NA | CASSYLEGLIGGSGYTF | TGTGCCAGCAGCTACCTCGAGGGCCTTATCGGGGGGAGCGGCTACACCTTC
NA | TRBJ2-2 | TRBV6-5 | TRBD2 | CASRIAGGIGELFF | TGTGCCAGCAGGATAGCGGGAGGCATAGGGGAGCTGTTTTTT
NA | TRBJ1-1 | TRBV6-5 | NA | CASSYSRMNTEAFF | TGTGCCAGCAGTTACTCTAGGATGAACACTGAAGCTTTCTTT
NA | TRBJ2-7 | TRBV6-5 | NA | CASSKGLLSYEQYF | TGTGCCAGCAGTAAGGGACTGCTCTCCTACGAGCAGTACTTC
NA | TRBJ1-1 | TRBV5-1 | TRBD1 | CASSLGRTGWGLNTEAFF | TGCGCCAGCAGCTTGGGAAGGACAGGTTGGGGTTTGAACACTGAAGCTTTCTTT
NA | TRBJ1-5 | TRBV30 | NA | CAWTPVGSRIRSNQPQHF | TGTGCCTGGACACCTGTTGGAAGCAGGATACGGAGCAATCAGCCCCAGCATTTT
NA | TRBJ2-1 | TRBV18 | TRBD2 | CASSPNGGGPEQFF | TGTGCCAGCTCACCCAACGGGGGGGGCCCAGAGCAGTTCTTC
NA | TRBJ2-3 | TRBV14 | TRBD2 | CASSRLAPETADTQYF | TGTGCCAGCAGCCGACTAGCGCCCGAGACCGCAGATACGCAGTATTTT
NA | TRBJ2-7 | TRBV6-5 | NA | CASSYSAGMVHEQYF | TGTGCCAGCAGTTACTCCGCAGGGATGGTCCACGAGCAGTACTTC
NA | TRBJ2-7 | TRBV6-5 | NA | CASRGVRSIYEQYF | TGTGCCAGCAGGGGCGTCCGTTCGATCTACGAGCAGTACTTC
NA | TRBJ2-3 | TRBV5-5 | NA | CASSLGSYTDTQYF | TGTGCCAGCAGCTTGGGATCGTACACAGATACGCAGTATTTT
NA | TRBJ1-2 | TRBV7-2 | NA | CASSQQLNYGYTF | TGTGCCAGCAGCCAACAGCTGAACTATGGCTACACCTTC
few | TRBJ2-1 | TRBV11-2 | NA | CASSLRGSGEGFF | TGTGCCAGCAGCTTAAGGGGTTCGGGAGAGGGTTTCTTC
few | TRBJ2-1 | TRBV2 | NA | CASSETTYWHNEQFF | TGTGCCAGCAGTGAAACGACGTACTGGCACAATGAGCAGTTCTTC
NA | TRBJ2-2 | TRBV27 | NA | CASSFTNTGELFF | TGTGCCAGCAGTTTCACGAACACCGGGGAGCTGTTTTTT
NA | TRBJ2-1 | TRBV11-1 | NA | CASSREIGEQFF | TGTGCCAGCAGCCGAGAGATAGGGGAGCAGTTCTTC
NA | TRBJ2-1 | TRBV28 | NA | CASSFASYNEQFF | TGTGCCAGCAGTTTTGCCAGCTACAATGAGCAGTTCTTC
NA | TRBJ1-2 | TRBV27 | NA | CASSSQRANYGYTF | TGTGCCAGCAGTTCCCAGAGAGCTAACTATGGCTACACCTTC
NA | TRBJ2-2 | TRBV7-9 | NA | CASSLFSFNTGELFF | TGTGCCAGCAGCTTATTTTCATTTAACACCGGGGAGCTGTTTTTT
NA | TRBJ2-7 | TRBV6-6 | NA | CASSLRNRENEQYF | TGTGCCAGCAGTTTGAGGAACAGGGAAAACGAGCAGTACTTC
once | TRBJ2-7 | TRBV5-1 | NA | CASSSPDFLIEQYF | TGCGCCAGCAGCAGTCCGGATTTCCTAATCGAGCAGTACTTC
few | TRBJ2-5 | TRBV11-2 | NA | CASSFLDRQYF | TGTGCCAGCAGCTTCCTAGATAGGCAGTACTTC
NA | TRBJ2-1 | TRBV7-8 | NA | CASSPRLQSPSYNEQFF | TGTGCCAGCAGCCCCAGGTTGCAGAGCCCCTCCTACAATGAGCAGTTCTTC
NA | TRBJ2-1 | TRBV7-9 | NA | CASSSLGSGLYNEQFF | TGTGCCAGCAGCTCTCTCGGGTCAGGCCTCTACAATGAGCAGTTCTTC
NA | TRBJ1-4 | TRBV29-1 | NA | CSVGRGNNEKLFF | TGCAGCGTTGGCAGGGGTAATAATGAAAAACTGTTTTTT
few | TRBJ2-3 | TRBV11-1 | TRBD2 | CASSLAPFSSGRRDTQYF | TGTGCCAGCAGCTTAGCCCCCTTTTCCAGCGGGAGAAGGGATACGCAGTATTTT
NA | TRBJ2-6 | TRBV5-6 | TRBD1 | CASSFYRDRAGANVLTF | TGTGCCAGCAGCTTCTACCGGGACAGGGCTGGGGCCAACGTCCTGACTTTC
NA | TRBJ1-3 | TRBV28 | NA | CASSLSGSSGNTIYF | TGTGCCAGCAGTTTATCGGGCAGCTCTGGAAACACCATATATTTT
NA | TRBJ1-2 | TRBV29-1 | TRBD1 | CSVTGTGARPASYGYTF | TGCAGCGTAACCGGGACAGGGGCGCGGCCGGCATCCTATGGCTACACCTTC
NA | TRBJ2-2 | TRBV6-4 | NA | CASRKTITTGELFF | TGTGCCAGCAGGAAGACTATAACCACCGGGGAGCTGTTTTTT
NA | TRBJ2-1 | TRBV14 | NA | CASSHTLDIYNEQFF | TGTGCCAGCAGCCATACCCTGGACATCTACAATGAGCAGTTCTTC